These 29 T cell receptor beta chains share one sample of origin, sequenced in a study of CD8 T cells in Susac syndrome. Roughly 0.45 to 1 ug RNA was reverse transcribed with random hexamers. In TCRdb, the immunoSEQ multiplex PCR reads were re-called with MiXCR into one record per CDR3 protein. Of 150,000 to 250,000 distinct CDR3 sequences listed, more than 90% were seen once; the top ten hold 0.093%. The sequencing input was CD4+ T cells from PBMCs. Source of these receptors: a human donor with multiple sclerosis.

This chain uses TRBV12-3 or TRBV12-4 with TRBJ1-2; no reliable D call. Trimming took off 7 bases at V and 6 bases at J, with 15 bases between the two ends. The CDR3 consists of 13 residues. CDR3 residues: CASTPLDGHGYTF. CDR3 DNA: TGTGCCAGCACCCCCCTGGACGGACATGGCTACACCTTC.

V is TRBV30 and J is TRBJ1-1; no definite D call. This CDR3 comprises 11 residues. The V gene's germline CDR1 is GTSNPN and CDR2 SVGIG (reference sequence). V was shortened by 4 bases and J by 4 bases, with 7 bases between the two germline ends. The CDR3 region is CAWTRVTEAFF. DNA for the CDR3: TGTGCCTGGACCCGGGTCACTGAAGCTTTCTTT.

The chain employs TRBV27 and TRBJ2-3, with D possibly being TRBD1 or TRBD2 (5 bases each). The CDR3 length is 18 residues. V lost 5 bases to trimming and J lost 1 base, with 22 bases between them. Looked up from germline, CDR1 is MNHEY and CDR2 is SMNVEV (reference sequence). In nucleotides, the CDR3 is TGTGCCAGCAGTACCTACCGGGACCTGCCAATCCGCACAGATACGCAGTATTTT. This encodes CASSTYRDLPIRTDTQYF.

The rearrangement joins TRBV12-3 or TRBV12-4 to TRBJ2-1; 7 bases line up with TRBD1. The CDR3 has 15 residues. J was trimmed by 7 bases and V by 3 bases; bases with no gene match: 9. DNA for the CDR3: TGTGCCAGCAGTTTCGGACAGGCAGTTGGGAATGAGCAGTTCTTC. Translating gives CASSFGQAVGNEQFF.

V and J are TRBV12-3 or TRBV12-4 and TRBJ2-1, with a weak D call TRBD2 (6 bases). The CDR3 totals 15 residues. V was clipped by 4 bases and J by 2 bases, with 12 bases between them. DNA for the CDR3: TGTGCCAGCAGTTCGCTAAGCGGGCCCTACAATGAGCAGTTCTTC. Translating gives CASSSLSGPYNEQFF.

This chain connects TRBV7-9 to TRBJ1-1; no firm D call. Trimming removed 0 bases at V and 1 base at J, with 6 bases between. CDR1 is SEHNR and CDR2 is FQNEAQ in the germline V gene (reference sequence). This CDR3 contains 14 residues. The CDR3 loop is CASSLAGGNTEAFF. DNA of the CDR3: TGTGCCAGCAGCTTAGCGGGCGGGAACACTGAAGCTTTCTTT. The variable domain in full, completed from reference TRBV7-9 and TRBJ1-1, reads DTGVSQNPRHKITKRGQNVTFRCDPISEHNRLYWYRQTLGQGPEFLTYFQNEAQLEKSRLLSDRFSAERPKGSFSTLEIQRTEQGDSAMYLCASSLAGGNTEAFFGQGTRLTVV.

This rearrangement joins TRBV29-1 to TRBJ2-2; no reliable D call. The germline V gene encodes CDR1 SQVTM and CDR2 ANQGSEA. V shed 5 bases and J shed 3 bases, with 7 bases lying between them. The CDR3 has 12 residues. The chain's CDR3 is CSVFGDTGELFF. CDR3 sequence (DNA): TGCAGCGTTTTTGGAGACACCGGGGAGCTGTTTTTT.

The genes are TRBV4-2 and TRBJ2-7; D might be TRBD2 (5 bases). V lost 4 bases, J lost 4 bases, and 17 bases lay in between. This CDR3 has 15 residues. The V gene's germline CDR1 is LGHNA and CDR2 YNFKEQ. The CDR3 bases are TGTGCCAGCAGCCCCCAGGAGCGTACGGGATACGAGCAGTACTTC. The encoded protein is CASSPQERTGYEQYF.

The count of this clonotype is one. The CDR3 nucleotides read TGCAGTGCTAGTGAACAGGGGGGTCGAATGTTCTTC. This gives the protein CSASEQGGRMFF. This chain connects TRBV20-1 to TRBJ2-1; 8 nucleotides agree with TRBD1. CDR1 is DFQATT, CDR2 SNEGSKA, per germline (reference sequence). J gave up 15 bases and V 3 bases, and 10 bases lay outside the gene matches. The length of the CDR3 is 12 residues.

V and J are TRBV5-1 and TRBJ2-1; the D gene is possibly TRBD2 (5 bases). This CDR3 region has 14 residues. The V end was cut by 7 bases, the J end by 5 bases, with 16 bases between. Germline lookup yields CDR1 SGHRS and CDR2 YFSETQ. CDR3: CASGIGGQNNEQFF. The CDR3 bases are TGCGCCAGCGGGATAGGCGGGCAGAACAATGAGCAGTTCTTC.

This clonotype occurred once. CDR3 sequence reads: CSVEVTSETQYF. The CDR3, as DNA: TGCAGCGTTGAGGTTACCTCTGAGACCCAGTACTTC. This chain connects TRBV29-1 to TRBJ2-5; D is unresolved. Germline V gene lookup returns CDR1 SQVTM and CDR2 ANQGSEA. There are 12 residues in the CDR3. V was cut by 3 bases and J by 5 bases, with 10 bases left in between.

This clonotype was detected only once. The chain employs TRBV27 and TRBJ1-2; D not resolved. The CDR3 contains 13 residues. V was pared by 3 bases and J by 1 base, with 6 bases between. Germline-derived CDR1 and CDR2 are MNHEY and SMNVEV (reference sequence). This chain's CDR3 is CASSFANNYGYTF. The CDR3 bases are TGTGCCAGCAGTTTCGCGAATAACTATGGCTACACCTTC.

The chain has TRBV20-1 and TRBJ1-2; no firm D call. V was cut by 6 bases and J by 5 bases, with 16 bases left in between. The CDR3 totals 13 residues. Germline V gene sequence: CDR1 DFQATT, CDR2 SNEGSKA (reference sequence). The CDR3 DNA is TGCAGTGCATCTGAAGGGCCCGATTATGGCTACACCTTC. This encodes CSASEGPDYGYTF.

The rearrangement joins TRBV24-1 to TRBJ2-3, with D perhaps TRBD2 (5 bases). The CDR3 has 14 amino acids. Per the germline V gene, CDR1 is KGHDR and CDR2 is SFDVKD. Trimming left V 6 bases short and J 2 bases short, with 11 bases between. The CDR3 protein is CATSPDDYTDTQYF. DNA of the CDR3: TGTGCCACCAGTCCGGACGACTACACAGATACGCAGTATTTT.

The gene calls are TRBV15 and TRBJ2-7, with D tentatively TRBD1 (6 bases). The CDR3 has 16 residues. V was trimmed by 0 bases and J by 5 bases, leaving 17 bases between them. Germline V lookup: CDR1 LNHNV, CDR2 YYDKDF (reference sequence). The CDR3 DNA follows: TGTGCCACCAGCAGAGACGGATCTGGACAGCGCCACGAGCAGTACTTC. This sequence encodes CATSRDGSGQRHEQYF.

The rearrangement uses TRBV30 and TRBJ2-5, with D maybe TRBD1 (6 bases). The CDR3 has 13 residues. Germline CDR1 and CDR2: GTSNPN and SVGIG (reference sequence). Trimming shortened V by 0 bases and J by 3 bases, and 8 bases separated the two germline ends. CDR3 loop: CAWSVGGEETQYF. Written as DNA, the CDR3 is TGTGCCTGGAGTGTAGGGGGTGAAGAGACCCAGTACTTC.

This chain uses TRBV7-9 with TRBJ2-7; D remains unclear. Germline V lookup: CDR1 SEHNR, CDR2 FQNEAQ (reference sequence). V dropped 1 base and J dropped 4 bases, with 5 bases sitting between them. This CDR3 has 12 amino acids. CDR3 loop: CASSLVTYEQYF. Written as DNA, the CDR3 is TGTGCCAGCAGCTTAGTAACTTACGAGCAGTACTTC.

The chain uses TRBV20-1 and TRBJ1-5, with TRBD1 matching 7 bases. J was trimmed by 7 bases and V by 7 bases; bases with no gene match: 16. The germline CDR1 and CDR2 sequences are DFQATT and SNEGSKA (reference sequence). The CDR3 runs 15 residues. This CDR3 is CSVSLDRETKQPQHF. The CDR3 DNA reads TGCAGTGTTTCTCTAGACAGGGAGACAAAGCAGCCCCAGCATTTT.

The chain joins TRBV19 to TRBJ1-1, with D hard to call. The CDR3 consists of 13 residues. Between the trimmed V and J ends, which lost 5 bases and 1 base, there was a span of 8 bases. The germline gives CDR1 LNHDA, CDR2 SQIVND (reference sequence). The CDR3 region has the DNA TGTGCCAGTAGTTCATCATCGAACACTGAAGCTTTCTTT. The encoded protein is CASSSSSNTEAFF.

The chain's CDR3 is CASSISVGLAGADTQYF. The DNA for the CDR3 is TGTGCCAGCAGCATAAGCGTGGGACTAGCGGGAGCAGATACGCAGTATTTT. This chain links TRBV14 with TRBJ2-3, with 14 positions matching TRBD2. V lost 5 bases to trimming and J lost 4 bases; unmatched junction nucleotides: 8. This CDR3 contains 17 residues. In germline, CDR1 is SGHDN, CDR2 FVKESK.

The V call is TRBV2, the J call TRBJ1-5; TRBD1 matches at 8 bases. The CDR3 is made up of 16 amino acids. V was pared by 6 bases and J by 0 bases, with 7 bases of the junction left unmatched. Germline V lookup: CDR1 SNHLY, CDR2 FYNNEI. The CDR3 nucleotides are TGTGCCAGCAGACCCGGGACAGGACATAGCAATCAGCCCCAGCATTTT. Protein product: CASRPGTGHSNQPQHF.

The chain is built from TRBV20-1 and TRBJ2-1; TRBD2 matches at 10 bases. The CDR3 has 15 amino acids. Germline CDR1 DFQATT, CDR2 SNEGSKA (reference sequence). J gave up 8 bases and V 6 bases, and 13 bases lay outside the gene matches. CDR3 DNA: TGCAGTGCCGAGGGGGGGGCTAGCGGGAGCCATGAGCAGTTCTTC. Residues: CSAEGGASGSHEQFF.

The V gene is TRBV12-3 or TRBV12-4, the J gene TRBJ1-5; a weak D match, TRBD1 (6 bases). V was cut by 3 bases and J by 15 bases, with 15 bases left in between. The CDR3 runs to 12 residues. CDR3 loop: CASSFRRQAAHF. Here the CDR3 DNA reads TGTGCCAGCAGTTTCCGGCGACAGGCTGCGCATTTT.

V usage is TRBV20-1 and J usage is TRBJ2-2; 9 nucleotides line up with TRBD2. The CDR3 is 14 residues long. Germline assignment: CDR1 DFQATT and CDR2 SNEGSKA (reference sequence). V dropped 7 bases and J dropped 1; count of bases not matched to a gene: 4. The CDR3 bases are TGCAGTGTGAGAGCGGGAGGGAACACCGGGGAGCTGTTTTTT. Encoded protein: CSVRAGGNTGELFF.

The CDR3 spells CSARLGQGNTDTQYF. DNA for the CDR3: TGCAGCGCCCGTCTCGGACAGGGCAACACAGATACGCAGTATTTT. The J gene is TRBJ2-3, the V gene TRBV29-1; TRBD1 aligns across 8 bases. This CDR3 contains 15 residues. Germline CDR1 reads SQVTM; CDR2 reads ANQGSEA. V dropped 7 bases and J dropped 2; count of bases not matched to a gene: 11.

V usage is TRBV20-1 and J usage is TRBJ1-2; D might be TRBD1 (5 bases). This CDR3 is built from 15 residues. V lost 5 bases and J 4 bases, leaving 20 bases between the germline ends. Germline V gene sequence: CDR1 DFQATT, CDR2 SNEGSKA (reference sequence). CDR3: CSALLPGRGVYGYTF. CDR3 nucleotide sequence: TGCAGTGCTCTCCTGCCAGGGAGAGGGGTCTATGGCTACACCTTC.

This clonotype was recorded once. The rearrangement joins TRBV4-2 to TRBJ1-5; D remains unclear. The CDR3 has 13 amino acids. CDR1 is LGHNA and CDR2 is YNFKEQ in the germline V gene. Trimming pared 3 bases from V and 4 bases from J, leaving 7 bases between. The CDR3 region is CASSHGVNQPQHF. The CDR3 DNA is TGTGCCAGCAGCCACGGGGTTAATCAGCCCCAGCATTTT.

V gene TRBV3-1 combines with J gene TRBJ2-4; D unresolved. Per the germline V gene, CDR1 is LGHDT and CDR2 is YNNKEL (reference sequence). Trimming removed 1 base from V and 6 bases from J, with 7 bases in between. CDR3 length: 13 amino acids. The CDR3 DNA reads as TGTGCCAGCAGCCAAGCACAGCCAAACATTCAGTACTTC. Protein product: CASSQAQPNIQYF.

The chain carries TRBV5-1 and TRBJ2-7; the D is unclear. There are 14 residues in the CDR3. Germline CDR1 and CDR2: SGHRS and YFSETQ. V was shortened by 0 bases and J by 6 bases, with 13 bases between the two germline ends. The CDR3 DNA sequence: TGCGCCAGCAGCTTGGGGTTGGTCCACGGCGAGCAGTACTTC. Translating it yields CASSLGLVHGEQYF.